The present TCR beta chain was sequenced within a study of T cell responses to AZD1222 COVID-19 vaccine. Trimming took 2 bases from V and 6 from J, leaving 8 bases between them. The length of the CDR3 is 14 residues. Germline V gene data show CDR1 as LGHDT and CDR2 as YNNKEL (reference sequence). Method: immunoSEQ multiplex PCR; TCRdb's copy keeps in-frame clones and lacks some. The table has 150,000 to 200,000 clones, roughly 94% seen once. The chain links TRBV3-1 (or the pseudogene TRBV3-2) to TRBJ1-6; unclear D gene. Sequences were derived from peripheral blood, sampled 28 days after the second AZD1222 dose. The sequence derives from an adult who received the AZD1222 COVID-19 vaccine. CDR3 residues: CASSQRETNSPLHF. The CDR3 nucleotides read TGTGCCAGCAGCCAAAGGGAGACTAATTCACCCCTCCACTTT.